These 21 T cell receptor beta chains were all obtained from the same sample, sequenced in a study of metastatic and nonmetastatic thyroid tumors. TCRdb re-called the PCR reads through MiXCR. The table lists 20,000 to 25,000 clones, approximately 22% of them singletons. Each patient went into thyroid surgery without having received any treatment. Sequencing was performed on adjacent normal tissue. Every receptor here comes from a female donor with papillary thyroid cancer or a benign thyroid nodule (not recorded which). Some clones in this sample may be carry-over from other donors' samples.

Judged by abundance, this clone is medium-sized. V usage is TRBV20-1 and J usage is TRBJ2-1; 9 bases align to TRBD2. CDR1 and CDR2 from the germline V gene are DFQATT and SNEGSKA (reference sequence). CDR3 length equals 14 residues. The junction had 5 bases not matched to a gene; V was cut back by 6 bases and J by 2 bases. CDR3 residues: CSAQREATYNEQFF. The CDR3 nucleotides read TGCAGTGCCCAGCGGGAGGCCACCTACAATGAGCAGTTCTTC.

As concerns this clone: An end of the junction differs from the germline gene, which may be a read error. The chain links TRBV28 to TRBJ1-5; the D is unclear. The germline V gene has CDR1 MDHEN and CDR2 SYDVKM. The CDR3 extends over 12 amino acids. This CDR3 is CVSTRLDQPQHF. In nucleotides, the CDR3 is TGTGTCAGCACAAGACTTGATCAGCCCCAGCATTTT. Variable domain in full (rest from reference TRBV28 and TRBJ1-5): DVKVTQSSRYLVKRTGEKVFLECVQDMDHENMFWYRQDPGLGLRLIYFSYDVKMKEKGDIPEGYSVSREKKERFSLILESASTNQTSMYLCVSTRLDQPQHFGDGTRLSIL.

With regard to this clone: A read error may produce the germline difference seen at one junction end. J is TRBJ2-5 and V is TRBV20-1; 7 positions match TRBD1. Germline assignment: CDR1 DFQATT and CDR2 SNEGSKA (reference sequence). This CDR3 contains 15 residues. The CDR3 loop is CSSGKGGMGWETEYF. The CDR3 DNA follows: TGCAGTTCAGGGAAAGGGGGCATGGGGTGGGAGACCGAGTACTTC.

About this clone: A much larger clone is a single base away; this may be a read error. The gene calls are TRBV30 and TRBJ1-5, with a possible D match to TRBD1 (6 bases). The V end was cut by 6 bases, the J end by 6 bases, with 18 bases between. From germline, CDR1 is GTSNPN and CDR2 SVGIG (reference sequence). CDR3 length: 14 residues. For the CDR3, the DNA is TGTGCCTGTGGTGTACAGGGAGTTAGTCAGCCCCAGCATTTT. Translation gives CACGVQGVSQPQHF.

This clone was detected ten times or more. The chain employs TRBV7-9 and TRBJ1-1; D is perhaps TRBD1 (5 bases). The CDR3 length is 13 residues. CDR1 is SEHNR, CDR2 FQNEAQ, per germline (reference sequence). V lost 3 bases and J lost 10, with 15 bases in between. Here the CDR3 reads CASSFYRNAGAFF. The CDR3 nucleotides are TGTGCCAGCAGCTTTTACAGGAACGCTGGAGCTTTCTTT.

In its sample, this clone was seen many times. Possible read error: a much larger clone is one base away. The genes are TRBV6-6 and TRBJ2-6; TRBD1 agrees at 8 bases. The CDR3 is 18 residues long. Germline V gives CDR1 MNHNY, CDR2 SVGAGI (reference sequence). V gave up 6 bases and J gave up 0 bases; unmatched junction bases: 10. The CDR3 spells CASSRGQGLCSGANVLTF. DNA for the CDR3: TGTGCCAGCAGCCGCGGACAGGGACTCTGCTCTGGGGCCAACGTCCTGACTTTC.

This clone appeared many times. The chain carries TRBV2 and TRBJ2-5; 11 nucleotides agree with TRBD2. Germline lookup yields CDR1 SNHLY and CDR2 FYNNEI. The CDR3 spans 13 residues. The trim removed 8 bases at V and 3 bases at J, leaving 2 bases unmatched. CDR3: CASVAGGEETQYF. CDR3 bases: TGTGCCAGCGTAGCGGGAGGGGAAGAGACCCAGTACTTC.

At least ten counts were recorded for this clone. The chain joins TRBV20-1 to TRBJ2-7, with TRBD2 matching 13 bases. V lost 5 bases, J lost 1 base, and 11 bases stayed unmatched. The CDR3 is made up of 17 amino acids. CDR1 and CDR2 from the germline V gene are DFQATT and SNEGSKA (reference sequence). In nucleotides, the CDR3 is TGCAGTGCTCCAACACTAGCGGGAGGGGTTGTATCCTACGAGCAGTACTTC. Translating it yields CSAPTLAGGVVSYEQYF.

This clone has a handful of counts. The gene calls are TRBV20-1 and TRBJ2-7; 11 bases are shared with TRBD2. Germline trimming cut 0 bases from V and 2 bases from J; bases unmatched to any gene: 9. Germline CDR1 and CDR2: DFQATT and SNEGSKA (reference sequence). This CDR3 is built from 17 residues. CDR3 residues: CSARDLAGGSETYEQYV. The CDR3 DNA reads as TGCAGTGCTAGAGATCTAGCGGGAGGTTCGGAAACCTACGAGCAGTACGTC.

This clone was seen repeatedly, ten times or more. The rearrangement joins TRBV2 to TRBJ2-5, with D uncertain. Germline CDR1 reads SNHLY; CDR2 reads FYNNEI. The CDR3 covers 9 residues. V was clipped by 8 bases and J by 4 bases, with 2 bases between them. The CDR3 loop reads CASGETQYF. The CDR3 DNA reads TGTGCCAGCGGAGAGACCCAGTACTTC.

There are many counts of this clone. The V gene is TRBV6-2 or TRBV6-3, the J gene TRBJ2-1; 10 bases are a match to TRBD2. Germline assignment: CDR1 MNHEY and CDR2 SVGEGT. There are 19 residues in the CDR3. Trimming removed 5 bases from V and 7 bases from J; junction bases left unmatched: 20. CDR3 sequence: CASSPPVTSGIAKINEQFF. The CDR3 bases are TGTGCCAGCAGTCCCCCGGTAACTAGCGGGATTGCCAAGATTAATGAGCAGTTCTTC.

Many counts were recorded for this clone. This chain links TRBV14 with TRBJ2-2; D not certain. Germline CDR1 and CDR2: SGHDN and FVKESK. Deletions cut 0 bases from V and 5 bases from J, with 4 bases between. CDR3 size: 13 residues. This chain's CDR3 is CASSQDRTGELFF. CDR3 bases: TGTGCCAGCAGCCAAGACAGGACCGGGGAGCTGTTTTTT.

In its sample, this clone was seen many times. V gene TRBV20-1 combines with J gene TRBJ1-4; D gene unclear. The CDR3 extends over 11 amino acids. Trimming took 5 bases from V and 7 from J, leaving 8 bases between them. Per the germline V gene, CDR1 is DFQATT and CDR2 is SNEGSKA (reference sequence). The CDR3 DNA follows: TGCAGTGCTCCTTACAGTGAAAAACTGTTTTTT. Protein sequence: CSAPYSEKLFF.

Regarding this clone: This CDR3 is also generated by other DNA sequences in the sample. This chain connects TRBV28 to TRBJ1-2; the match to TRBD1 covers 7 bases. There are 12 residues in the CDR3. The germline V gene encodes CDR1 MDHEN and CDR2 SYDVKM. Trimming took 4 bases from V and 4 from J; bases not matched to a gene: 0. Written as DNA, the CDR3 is TGTGCCAGCAGTTCAGGGGGCTATGGCTACACCTTC. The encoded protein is CASSSGGYGYTF.

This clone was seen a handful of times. CDR3 sequence: CASLRIRGSSYNEQFF. The CDR3, as DNA: TGTGCCAGCCTCCGAATAAGGGGAAGCTCCTACAATGAGCAGTTCTTC. The genes are TRBV28 and TRBJ2-1; TRBD1 is a possible D gene (5 bases). CDR1 is MDHEN and CDR2 is SYDVKM in the germline V gene. The CDR3 spans 16 residues. Trimming removed 8 bases at V and 0 bases at J, with 17 bases between.

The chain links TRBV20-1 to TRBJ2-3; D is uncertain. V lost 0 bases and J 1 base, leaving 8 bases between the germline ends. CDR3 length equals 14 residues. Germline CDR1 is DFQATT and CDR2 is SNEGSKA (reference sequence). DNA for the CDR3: TGCAGTGCTAGAGATACTGGACGCACAGATACGCAGTATTTT. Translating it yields CSARDTGRTDTQYF.

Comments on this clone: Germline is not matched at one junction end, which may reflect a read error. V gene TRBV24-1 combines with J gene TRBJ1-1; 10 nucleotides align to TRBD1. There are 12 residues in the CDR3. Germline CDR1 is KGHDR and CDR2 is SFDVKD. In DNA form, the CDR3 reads TGTGCCACCCGTGGGACAGGGGTTGAAACTTTCTTT. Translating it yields CATRGTGVETFF.

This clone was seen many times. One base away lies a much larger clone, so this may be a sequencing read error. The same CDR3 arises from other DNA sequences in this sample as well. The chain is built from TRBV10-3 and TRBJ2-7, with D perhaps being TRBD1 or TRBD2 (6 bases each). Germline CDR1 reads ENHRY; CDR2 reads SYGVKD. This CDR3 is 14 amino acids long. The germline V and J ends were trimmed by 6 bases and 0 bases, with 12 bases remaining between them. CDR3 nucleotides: TGTGCCATCAGGGGGGGCCAGAGCTCCTACGAGCAGTACTTC. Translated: CAIRGGQSSYEQYF.

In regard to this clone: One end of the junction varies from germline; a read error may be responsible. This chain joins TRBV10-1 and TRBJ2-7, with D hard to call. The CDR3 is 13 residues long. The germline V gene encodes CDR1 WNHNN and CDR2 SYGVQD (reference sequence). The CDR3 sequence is CASSDSTKDDQYF. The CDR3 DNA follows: TGCGCCAGCAGTGATAGTACCAAGGACGATCAGTACTTC.

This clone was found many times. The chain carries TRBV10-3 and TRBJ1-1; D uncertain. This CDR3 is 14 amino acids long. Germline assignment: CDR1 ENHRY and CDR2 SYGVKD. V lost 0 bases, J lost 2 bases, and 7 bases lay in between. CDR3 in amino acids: CAISESGGNTEAFF. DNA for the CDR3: TGTGCCATCAGTGAGTCAGGCGGAAACACTGAAGCTTTCTTT.

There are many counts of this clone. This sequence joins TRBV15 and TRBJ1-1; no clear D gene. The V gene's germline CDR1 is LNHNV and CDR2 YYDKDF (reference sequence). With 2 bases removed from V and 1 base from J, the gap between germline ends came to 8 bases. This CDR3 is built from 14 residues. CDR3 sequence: CATSRSLQNTEAFF. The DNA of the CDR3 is TGTGCCACCAGCAGATCACTCCAGAACACTGAAGCTTTCTTT.